The subject of this entry is one TCR beta chain. This clonotype was observed many times. Its cognate antigen has yet to be identified. Within one base of it there is no much larger clone, and no base qualities were kept. Stable Graves' hyperthyroidism was defined as the absence of progression to ophthalmopathy over 18 months of follow-up. Hyperthyroidism patients were newly diagnosed, had a disease duration of under 2 months, and were aged 18 to 65 years. Any patient with an uncontrolled infection, another autoimmune disease, pregnancy or lactation was excluded. Diagnoses were based on clinical symptoms, serum thyroxine and TRAb, thyroid ultrasound and orbital computed tomography. PBMCs were isolated from about 9.2 ml of fresh peripheral blood by Ficoll-Paque density gradient centrifugation. Total RNA was extracted using Trizol reagent, and RNA quality was assessed on an Agilent 2100 Bioanalyzer. These data originate in a study of T cells in Graves' hyperthyroidism and ophthalmopathy (dated by TCRdb to the late 2010s). About the investigation overall: Peripheral blood was sampled at the time of initial diagnosis, prior to any treatment. TCR Vbeta CDR3 sequencing of approximately 140 peripheral blood samples (under 45 ophthalmopathy, over 70 hyperthyroidism and about 17 progressor patients) is reported in the paper. A discovery cohort of about a hundred patients, 43 with Graves' ophthalmopathy and about 60 with stable Graves' hyperthyroidism, was used to find distinguishing TCR V-J signatures. In addition, the study compared T-cell repertoires in thyroid tissue and in blood from about 6 Graves' hyperthyroidism patients. The 90 to 100 discovery patients were randomly divided into training and test sets at a 7:3 ratio. Following sampling, methimazole starting at 30 mg daily was given to hyperthyroidism patients, and high-dose intravenous methylprednisolone was given to ophthalmopathy patients. Prospective prediction of ophthalmopathy was tested in an independent validation cohort of 18 to 20 hyperthyroidism patients and 17 patients who later progressed to ophthalmopathy.

Amplification of TCR beta CDR3 regions was carried out from RNA transcripts. A first-round RT-PCR of the TCR CDR3 used the HTBI primer set with the Qiagen OneStep RT-PCR kit. Libraries were constructed in a second round of multiplex PCR, after which size selection and purification were carried out. Sequencing of the libraries was done on an Illumina HiSeq2000 using paired-end 100 bp reads. The published analysis was carried out like this. SOAPnuke was used to process the raw data, removing reads that contained adapters or uncalled bases, had a mean Phred below 15, or lacked an exact match to the constant primer or identifier. COPE v1.2.5 was used to merge the high-quality paired reads, and each unique nucleotide sequence was defined as a clonotype. MiTCR v1.1 was used to align clonotypes to the IMGT TRBV, TRBD and TRBJ reference segments. The analysis included only V-J combinations with a frequency above 0.0001, which together covered more than 99% of the repertoires. A TCS score was defined as the ratio between F50 (clonal expansion) and ExV (chaos), using BLOSUM62-based TCRdist between CDR3 peptides within each V-J. Welch's t-statistics and random forest reduced roughly 500 V-J features to roughly 13, which were used in a naive Bayes classifier (R e1071). TCRdb reworked the public reads: Q25 trimming with fastp, MiXCR clone assembly, productive beta chains retained. Every distinct CDR3 protein forms one entry, paired with its most common genes and DNA. The V and J calls reflect TCRdb's pipeline rather than the authors' work. Here the sample has roughly 720,000 distinct CDR3 sequences; around 16% occur a single time. The ten largest account for roughly a sixth of the sample.

The paper's findings and limits, for the study overall: Sample size was not statistically predetermined, and blinding of investigators to group allocation was not performed. In validation, progression to ophthalmopathy was predicted by the model with 70.59% sensitivity and 72.22% specificity, a median of roughly 6.4 months before onset. A 13 V-J signature model separated ophthalmopathy from stable hyperthyroidism, with around 90% sensitivity and about 81% specificity in cross-validation and 80%/75% in testing. Most expanded thyroid clonotypes (frequency above 0.001) were also found in blood, which suggests that blood repertoires may mirror thyroid immune responses.

From the cysteine through the phenylalanine, the CDR3 covers 16 amino acids. Only the CDR3 part of the read is kept: 48 bases, read in frame from the first base. V ends up 3 bases short and J 1 base short, with an unmatched junction base count of 7. CDR1 and CDR2 are drawn from the germline V gene: MDHEN, SYDVKM. The rearranged segments are TRBV28 and TRBJ2-3; TRBD1 lines up with 7 middle nucleotides. The specimen sequenced was blood. This receptor was identified in a man aged 45 to 65 with Graves' hyperthyroidism. CDR3 sequence: CASSFGPDRGTDTQYF. The nucleotide sequence reads TGTGCCAGCAGTTTCGGCCCTGACAGGGGCACAGATACGCAGTATTTT. With the portions outside the CDR3 filled from the reference TRBV28 and TRBJ2-3 genes, the complete variable region becomes DVKVTQSSRYLVKRTGEKVFLECVQDMDHENMFWYRQDPGLGLRLIYFSYDVKMKEKGDIPEGYSVSREKKERFSLILESASTNQTSMYLCASSFGPDRGTDTQYFGPGTRLTVL.